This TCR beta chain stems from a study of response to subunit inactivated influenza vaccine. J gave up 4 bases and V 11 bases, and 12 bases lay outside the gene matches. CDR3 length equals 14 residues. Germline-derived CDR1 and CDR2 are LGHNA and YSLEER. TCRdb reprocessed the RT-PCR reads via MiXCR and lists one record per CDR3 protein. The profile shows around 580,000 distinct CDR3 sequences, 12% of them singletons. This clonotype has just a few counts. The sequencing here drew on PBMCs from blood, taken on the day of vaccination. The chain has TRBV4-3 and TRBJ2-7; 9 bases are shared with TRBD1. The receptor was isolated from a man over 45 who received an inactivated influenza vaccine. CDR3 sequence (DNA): TGCGCCCGCGTTGGGGACAGGGAATCTTACGAGCAGTACTTC. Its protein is CARVGDRESYEQYF.